A single sample gave rise to the 6 T cell receptor beta chains below, sequenced in a study of blood T cell repertoires in COVID-19. Measured with immunoSEQ multiplex PCR; TCRdb has only the in-frame clones, and not every one. The sample carries approximately 290,000 clones, more than 85% recorded once. Sequencing used peripheral blood. The receptor source for this set is a man aged 30 to 39 with acute or convalescent COVID-19.

The chain combines TRBV28 with TRBJ1-5; D not certain. V was trimmed by 6 bases and J by 1 base, leaving 13 bases between them. The germline V gene encodes CDR1 MDHEN and CDR2 SYDVKM. The length of the CDR3 is 15 residues. The CDR3 protein is CASSYIRRSNQPQHF. The CDR3 DNA reads as TGTGCCAGCAGCTACATAAGGCGGAGCAATCAGCCCCAGCATTTT.

The V gene is TRBV3-1 (or the pseudogene TRBV3-2), the J gene TRBJ2-1; 10 positions match TRBD2. CDR3 length equals 14 residues. The V gene's germline CDR1 is LGHDT and CDR2 YNNKEL (reference sequence). V lost 4 bases to trimming and J lost 14 bases; unmatched junction nucleotides: 11. CDR3: CASSPSTLGTSEFF. Written as DNA, the CDR3 is TGTGCCAGCAGCCCATCAACCCTTGGGACTAGCGAGTTCTTC.

In its sample, this clone was seen a few times. The sample holds other DNA sequences that translate to the same CDR3. V and J are TRBV6-5 and TRBJ1-2; TRBD1 aligns across 7 bases. Trimming at V came to 2 bases and at J to 4 bases, leaving 4 bases not matched to a gene. The germline V gene encodes CDR1 MNHEY and CDR2 SVGAGI. The CDR3 contains 14 residues. The CDR3 bases are TGTGCCAGCAGTTACGCCCCAGGGGGCTATGGCTACACCTTC. This gives the protein CASSYAPGGYGYTF.

The V and J genes are TRBV30 and TRBJ2-1; 9 bases map to TRBD1. CDR3 length: 16 amino acids. The germline gives CDR1 GTSNPN, CDR2 SVGIG (reference sequence). J gave up 5 bases and V 4 bases, and 12 bases lay outside the gene matches. CDR3 protein: CAWTIKTGGFNNEQFF. DNA for the CDR3: TGTGCCTGGACTATTAAGACAGGGGGATTCAACAATGAGCAGTTCTTC.

This clone appeared a single time. The V call is TRBV28, the J call TRBJ1-3; a weak D match, TRBD1 (5 bases). Looked up from germline, CDR1 is MDHEN and CDR2 is SYDVKM. There are 18 residues in the CDR3. With 5 bases removed from V and 0 bases from J, the gap between germline ends came to 20 bases. The CDR3 loop is CASSGGTGGGVSGNTIYF. The CDR3 DNA sequence: TGTGCCAGCAGTGGCGGGACCGGGGGTGGGGTCTCTGGAAACACCATATATTTT.

The chain recombines TRBV10-3 with TRBJ2-7, with D possibly being TRBD1 (5 bases). The germline gives CDR1 ENHRY, CDR2 SYGVKD. Trimming shortened V by 4 bases and J by 1 base, and 11 bases separated the two germline ends. This CDR3 spans 14 amino acids. CDR3 in DNA: TGTGCCATCAGTGCCCCAGGGTCGTCCTACGAGCAGTACTTC. Its translation: CAISAPGSSYEQYF.